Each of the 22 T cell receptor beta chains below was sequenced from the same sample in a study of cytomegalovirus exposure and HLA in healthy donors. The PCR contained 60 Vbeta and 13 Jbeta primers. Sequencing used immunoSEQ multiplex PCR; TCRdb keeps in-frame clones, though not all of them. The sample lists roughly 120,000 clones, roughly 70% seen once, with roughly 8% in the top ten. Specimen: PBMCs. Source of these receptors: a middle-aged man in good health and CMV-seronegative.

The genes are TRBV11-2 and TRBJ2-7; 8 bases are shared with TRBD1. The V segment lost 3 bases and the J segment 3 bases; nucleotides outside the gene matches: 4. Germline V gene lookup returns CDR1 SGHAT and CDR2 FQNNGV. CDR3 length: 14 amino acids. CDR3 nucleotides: TGTGCCAGCAGCTTTCCGGGGACAGGCTACGAGCAGTACTTC. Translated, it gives CASSFPGTGYEQYF.

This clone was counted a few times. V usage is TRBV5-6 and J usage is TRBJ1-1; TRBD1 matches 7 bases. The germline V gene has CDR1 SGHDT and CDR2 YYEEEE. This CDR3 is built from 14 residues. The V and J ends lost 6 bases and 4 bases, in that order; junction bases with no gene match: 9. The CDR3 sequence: CASTRGEWITEAFF. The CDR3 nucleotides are TGTGCCAGCACCAGGGGGGAATGGATCACTGAAGCTTTCTTT.

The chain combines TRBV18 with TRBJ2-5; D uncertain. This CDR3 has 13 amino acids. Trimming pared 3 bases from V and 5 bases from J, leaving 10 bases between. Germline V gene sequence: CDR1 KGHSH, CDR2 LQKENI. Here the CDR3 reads CASSPQPGETQYF. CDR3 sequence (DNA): TGTGCCAGCTCACCTCAACCGGGTGAGACCCAGTACTTC.

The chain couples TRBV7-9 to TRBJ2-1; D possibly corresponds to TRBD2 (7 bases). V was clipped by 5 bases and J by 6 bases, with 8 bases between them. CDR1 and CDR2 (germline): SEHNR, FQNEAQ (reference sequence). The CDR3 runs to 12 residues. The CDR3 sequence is CASSGGANEQFF. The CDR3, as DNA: TGTGCCAGCAGCGGGGGGGCCAATGAGCAGTTCTTC.

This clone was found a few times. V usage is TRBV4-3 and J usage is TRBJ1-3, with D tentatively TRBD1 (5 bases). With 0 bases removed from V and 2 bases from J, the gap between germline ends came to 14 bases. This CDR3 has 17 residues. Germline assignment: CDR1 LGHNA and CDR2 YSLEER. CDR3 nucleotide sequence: TGCGCCAGCAGCCAAGATCATCGGGGACTTACTGGAAACACCATATATTTT. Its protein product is CASSQDHRGLTGNTIYF.

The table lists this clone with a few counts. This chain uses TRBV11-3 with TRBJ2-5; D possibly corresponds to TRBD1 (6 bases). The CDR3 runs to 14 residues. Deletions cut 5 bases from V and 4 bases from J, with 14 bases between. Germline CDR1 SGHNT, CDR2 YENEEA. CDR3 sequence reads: CASSLQGRGETQYF. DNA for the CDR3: TGTGCCAGCAGCCTACAGGGAAGGGGAGAGACCCAGTACTTC.

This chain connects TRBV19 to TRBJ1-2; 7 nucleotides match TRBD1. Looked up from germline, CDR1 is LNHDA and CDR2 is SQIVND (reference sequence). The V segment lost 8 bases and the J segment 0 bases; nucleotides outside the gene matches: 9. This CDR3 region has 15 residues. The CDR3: CASGKTGVANYGYTF. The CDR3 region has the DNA TGTGCCAGTGGAAAAACAGGGGTGGCTAACTATGGCTACACCTTC.

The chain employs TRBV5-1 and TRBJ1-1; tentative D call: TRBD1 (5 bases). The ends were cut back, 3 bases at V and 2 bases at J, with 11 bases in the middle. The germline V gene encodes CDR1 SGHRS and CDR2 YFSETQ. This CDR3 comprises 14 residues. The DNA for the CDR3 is TGCGCCAGCAGCTGGATTGACAGCAACACTGAAGCTTTCTTT. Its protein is CASSWIDSNTEAFF.

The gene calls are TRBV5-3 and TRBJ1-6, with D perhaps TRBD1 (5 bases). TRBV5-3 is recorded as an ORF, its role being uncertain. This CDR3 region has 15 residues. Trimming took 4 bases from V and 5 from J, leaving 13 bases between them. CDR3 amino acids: CARSVQGTHNSPLHF. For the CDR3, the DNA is TGTGCCAGAAGCGTTCAGGGCACCCATAATTCACCCCTCCACTTT.

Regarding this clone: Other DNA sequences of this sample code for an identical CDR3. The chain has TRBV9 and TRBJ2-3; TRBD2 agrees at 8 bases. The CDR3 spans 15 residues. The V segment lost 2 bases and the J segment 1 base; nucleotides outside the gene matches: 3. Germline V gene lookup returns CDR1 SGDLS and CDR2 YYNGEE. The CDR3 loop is CASSVGGGRTDTQYF. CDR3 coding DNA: TGTGCCAGCAGCGTGGGCGGGGGGCGCACAGATACGCAGTATTTT. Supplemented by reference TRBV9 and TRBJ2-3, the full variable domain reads DSGVTQTPKHLITATGQRVTLRCSPRSGDLSVYWYQQSLDQGLQFLIQYYNGEERAKGNILERFSAQQFPDLHSELNLSSLELGDSALYFCASSVGGGRTDTQYFGPGTRLTVL.

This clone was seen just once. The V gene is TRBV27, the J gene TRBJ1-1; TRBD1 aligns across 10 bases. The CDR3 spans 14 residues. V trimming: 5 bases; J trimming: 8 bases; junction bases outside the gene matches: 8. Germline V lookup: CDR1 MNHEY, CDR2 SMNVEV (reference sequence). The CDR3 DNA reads TGTGCCAGCAGTATGACAGGGGGCCGAGCCGAAGCTTTCTTT. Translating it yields CASSMTGGRAEAFF.

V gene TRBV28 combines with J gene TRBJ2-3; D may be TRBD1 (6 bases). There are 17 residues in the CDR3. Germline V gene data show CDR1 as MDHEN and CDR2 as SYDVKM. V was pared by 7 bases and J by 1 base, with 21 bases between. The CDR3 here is CASKVLGAPEGTDTQYF. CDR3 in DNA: TGTGCCAGCAAGGTCCTGGGGGCGCCAGAAGGCACAGATACGCAGTATTTT.

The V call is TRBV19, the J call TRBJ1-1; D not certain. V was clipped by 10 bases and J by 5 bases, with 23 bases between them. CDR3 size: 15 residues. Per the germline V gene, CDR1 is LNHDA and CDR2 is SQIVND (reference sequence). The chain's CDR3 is CATRRSGGLATEAFF. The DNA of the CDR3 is TGTGCCACCAGGCGTAGTGGAGGCTTGGCAACTGAAGCTTTCTTT.

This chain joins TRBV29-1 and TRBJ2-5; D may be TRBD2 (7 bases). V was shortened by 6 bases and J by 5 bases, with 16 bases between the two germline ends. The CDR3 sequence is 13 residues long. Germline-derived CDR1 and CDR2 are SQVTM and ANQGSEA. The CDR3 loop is CSVPGGAGETQYF. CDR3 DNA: TGCAGCGTCCCGGGGGGCGCGGGGGAGACCCAGTACTTC.

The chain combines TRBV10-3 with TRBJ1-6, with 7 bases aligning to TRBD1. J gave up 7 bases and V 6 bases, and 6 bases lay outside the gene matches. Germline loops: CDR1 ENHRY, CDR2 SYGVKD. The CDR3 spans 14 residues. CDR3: CAIRGGQRNSPLHF. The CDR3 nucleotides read TGTGCCATCAGGGGGGGACAGAGGAATTCACCCCTCCACTTT.

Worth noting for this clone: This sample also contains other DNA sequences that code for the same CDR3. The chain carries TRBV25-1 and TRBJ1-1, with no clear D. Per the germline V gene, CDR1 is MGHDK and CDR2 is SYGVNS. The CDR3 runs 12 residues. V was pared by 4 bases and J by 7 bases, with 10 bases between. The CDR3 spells CASSADSIEAFF. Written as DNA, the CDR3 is TGTGCCAGCAGTGCCGATAGTATTGAAGCTTTCTTT. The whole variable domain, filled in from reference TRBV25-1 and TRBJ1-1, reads EADIYQTPRYLVIGTGKKITLECSQTMGHDKMYWYQQDPGMELHLIHYSYGVNSTEKGDLSSESTVSRIRTEHFPLTLESARPSHTSQYLCASSADSIEAFFGQGTRLTVV.

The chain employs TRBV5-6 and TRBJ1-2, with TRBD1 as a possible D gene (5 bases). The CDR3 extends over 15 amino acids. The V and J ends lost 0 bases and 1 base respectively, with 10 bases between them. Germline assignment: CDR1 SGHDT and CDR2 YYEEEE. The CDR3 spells CASSLGGQFNYGYTF. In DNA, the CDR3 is TGTGCCAGCAGCTTGGGGGGCCAGTTTAACTATGGCTACACCTTC.

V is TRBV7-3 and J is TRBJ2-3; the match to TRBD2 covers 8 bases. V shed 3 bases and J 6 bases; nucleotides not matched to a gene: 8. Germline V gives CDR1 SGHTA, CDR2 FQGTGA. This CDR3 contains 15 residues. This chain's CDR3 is CASSFSGGDLDTQYF. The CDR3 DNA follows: TGTGCCAGCAGCTTCAGCGGGGGAGATTTGGATACGCAGTATTTT.

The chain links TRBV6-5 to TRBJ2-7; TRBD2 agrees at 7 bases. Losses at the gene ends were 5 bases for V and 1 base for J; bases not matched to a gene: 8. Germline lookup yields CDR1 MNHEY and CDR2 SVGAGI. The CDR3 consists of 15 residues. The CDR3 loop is CASSPSRAGSYEQYF. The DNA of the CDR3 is TGTGCCAGCAGTCCCTCCCGAGCGGGGTCCTACGAGCAGTACTTC.

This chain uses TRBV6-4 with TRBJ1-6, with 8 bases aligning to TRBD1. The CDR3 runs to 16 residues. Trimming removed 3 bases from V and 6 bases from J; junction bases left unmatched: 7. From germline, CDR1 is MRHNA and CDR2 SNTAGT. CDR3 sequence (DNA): TGTGCCAGCAGTGAAGGACCGGACAGGGCTAATTCACCCCTCCACTTT. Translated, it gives CASSEGPDRANSPLHF.

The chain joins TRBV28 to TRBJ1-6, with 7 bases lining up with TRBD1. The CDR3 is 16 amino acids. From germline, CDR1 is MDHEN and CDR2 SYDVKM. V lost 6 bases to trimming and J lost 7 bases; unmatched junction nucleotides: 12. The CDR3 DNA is TGTGCCAGCAGCGCCACCCCCGGGACAGCCAATTCACCCCTCCACTTT. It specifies CASSATPGTANSPLHF.

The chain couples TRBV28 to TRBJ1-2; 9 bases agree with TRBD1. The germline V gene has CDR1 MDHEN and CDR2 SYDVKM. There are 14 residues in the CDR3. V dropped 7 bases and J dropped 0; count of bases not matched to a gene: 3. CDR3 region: CASITGGTNYGYTF. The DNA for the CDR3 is TGTGCCAGCATAACAGGGGGCACTAACTATGGCTACACCTTC.